This passage covers 28 T cell receptor beta chains from one sample sequenced in a study of blood T cell repertoires in COVID-19 (dated by TCRdb to 2019 to 2021). Library preparation used the immunoSEQ multiplex PCR assay. Not all clones reach the TCRdb copy of this immuneACCESS table, which keeps in-frame sequences only. Checked studies attribute under half of the gap to unresolved V genes and leave the rest unexplained. This sample is represented by around 27,000 clones; approximately 94% of them were singletons. The ten largest clones add up to approximately 4% of the sample. The specimen was peripheral blood. The receptors were gathered from a human donor with active COVID-19. The donor label of this sample is uncertain.

This clone has only one observation. The chain links TRBV5-4 to TRBJ2-5; 7 nucleotides match TRBD1. Germline CDR1 SGHNT, CDR2 YYREEE (reference sequence). This CDR3 contains 15 residues. With V trimmed by 2 bases and J by 2 bases, 6 bases remained unmatched. CDR3 nucleotide sequence: TGTGCCAGCAGCTTCCCAGACAGGGAACAAGAGACCCAGTACTTC. Its translation: CASSFPDREQETQYF.

The chain employs TRBV7-9 and TRBJ1-6; the D is unclear. Trimming removed 3 bases from V and 8 bases from J, with 5 bases in between. CDR1 and CDR2 (germline): SEHNR, FQNEAQ (reference sequence). The CDR3 extends over 12 amino acids. The CDR3 is CASSFADSPLHF. The CDR3 nucleotides read TGTGCCAGCAGCTTTGCGGATTCACCCCTCCACTTT.

The rearrangement uses TRBV14 and TRBJ1-2; TRBD1 matches at 12 bases. Per germline, CDR1 SGHDN and CDR2 FVKESK. The junction had 4 bases not matched to a gene; V was cut back by 6 bases and J by 5 bases. CDR3 length: 14 amino acids. The CDR3 DNA reads as TGTGCCAGCAGGGGGACAGGGGGCCCTTATGGCTACACCTTC. Translation gives CASRGTGGPYGYTF.

This chain links TRBV5-1 with TRBJ1-5, with 7 bases fitting TRBD1. The ends lost 5 bases at V and 3 bases at J; junction bases unmatched: 5. Germline CDR1 is SGHRS and CDR2 is YFSETQ. The CDR3 has 14 amino acids. CDR3 nucleotides: TGCGCCAGCAGTCCTGGACAGGACAATCAGCCCCAGCATTTT. It is translated as CASSPGQDNQPQHF.

V and J are TRBV11-2 and TRBJ2-2; TRBD2 is a possible D gene (6 bases). The CDR3 is 13 residues long. Germline V gene data show CDR1 as SGHAT and CDR2 as FQNNGV. Trimming took 11 bases from V and 2 from J, leaving 12 bases between them. The CDR3 bases are TGTGCCGACCGGACTACCAACACCGGGGAGCTGTTTTTT. Its protein is CADRTTNTGELFF.

CDR3 bases: TGTGCCAGCAGCCGGACGGGGGTTCAAGTGGGCGAGCAGTACTTC. It specifies CASSRTGVQVGEQYF. The chain couples TRBV3-1 (or the pseudogene TRBV3-2) to TRBJ2-7; D may be TRBD2 (6 bases). The V gene's germline CDR1 is LGHDT and CDR2 YNNKEL (reference sequence). The V and J ends lost 4 bases and 6 bases respectively, with 19 bases between them. The CDR3 runs to 15 residues.

The J gene is TRBJ1-2, the V gene TRBV5-6; TRBD1 matches at 9 bases. Trimming at V came to 5 bases and at J to 7 bases, leaving 6 bases not matched to a gene. The CDR3 runs to 13 residues. Germline V gene data show CDR1 as SGHDT and CDR2 as YYEEEE. The CDR3 bases are TGTGCCAGCAGAGAGACAGGGGGGGGTGGCTACACCTTC. Translation gives CASRETGGGGYTF.

The genes are TRBV4-2 and TRBJ2-5, with D tentatively TRBD1 (5 bases). Germline CDR1 is LGHNA and CDR2 is YNFKEQ. The CDR3 is made up of 15 amino acids. Trimming pared 1 base from V and 4 bases from J, leaving 13 bases between. CDR3: CASSQVSGNTETQYF. CDR3 sequence (DNA): TGTGCCAGCAGCCAAGTTTCAGGGAATACAGAGACCCAGTACTTC.

This clone is a singleton in its sample. The chain has TRBV9 and TRBJ1-2, with D possibly TRBD1 on 5 matching bases. Germline V gives CDR1 SGDLS, CDR2 YYNGEE. Trimming cost V 2 bases and J 0 bases, with 17 bases left between them. This CDR3 has 17 residues. CDR3 amino acids: CASSVPGGASPNYGYTF. The CDR3 DNA is TGTGCCAGCAGCGTCCCCGGAGGGGCGAGTCCTAACTATGGCTACACCTTC.

J is TRBJ1-1 and V is TRBV6-5, with no clear D. Germline CDR1 is MNHEY and CDR2 is SVGAGI. CDR3 size: 15 residues. Trimming took 2 bases from V and 0 from J, leaving 10 bases between them. Here the CDR3 reads CASSYSRHMNTEAFF. CDR3 nucleotides: TGTGCCAGCAGTTACAGCAGGCATATGAACACTGAAGCTTTCTTT.

The J gene is TRBJ1-1, the V gene TRBV5-1; TRBD1 agrees at 8 bases. Germline CDR1 and CDR2: SGHRS and YFSETQ. V was clipped by 4 bases and J by 5 bases; unmatched bases: 7. CDR3 size: 14 residues. CDR3 protein: CASSERQGYTEAFF. The CDR3 DNA is TGCGCCAGCAGCGAACGACAGGGGTATACTGAAGCTTTCTTT.

J is TRBJ1-3 and V is TRBV6-5; TRBD1 matches at 9 bases. The CDR3 has 14 amino acids. The V gene end was trimmed by 5 bases and the J gene end by 2 bases; junction bases not matched to a gene: 1. Germline assignment: CDR1 MNHEY and CDR2 SVGAGI. The CDR3 reads CASSRQGAGNTIYF. In nucleotides, the CDR3 is TGTGCCAGCAGTAGACAGGGGGCTGGAAACACCATATATTTT.

J is TRBJ1-4 and V is TRBV11-2; D call uncertain. Germline lookup yields CDR1 SGHAT and CDR2 FQNNGV. The CDR3 is made up of 15 amino acids. Trimming stripped 0 bases from V and 7 bases from J, with 12 bases between. As DNA, the CDR3 is TGTGCCAGCAGCTTAGATCTGGGCAGATTTGAAAAACTGTTTTTT. It translates to CASSLDLGRFEKLFF.

This clone was seen just once. The chain uses TRBV6-2 or TRBV6-3 and TRBJ2-2, with 11 bases matching TRBD1. Germline CDR1 and CDR2: MNHEY and SVGEGT. CDR3 length: 16 residues. Trimming removed 5 bases from V and 0 bases from J; junction bases left unmatched: 2. The CDR3 DNA follows: TGTGCCAGCAGTGGGACAGGGGGAACGAACACCGGGGAGCTGTTTTTT. This gives the protein CASSGTGGTNTGELFF.

This clone was counted once. The chain recombines TRBV7-2 with TRBJ2-7; D is unclear. Trimming took off 1 base at V and 2 bases at J, with 3 bases between the two ends. The germline gives CDR1 SGHTA, CDR2 FQGNSA. This CDR3 spans 12 amino acids. The CDR3 DNA follows: TGTGCCAGCAGCTTAGGAGCCTACGAGCAGTACTTC. Protein product: CASSLGAYEQYF.

The CDR3 DNA follows: TGTGCCAGCTGTACGGACAGGGAGATTGGAAACACCATATATTTT. This sequence encodes CASCTDREIGNTIYF. The chain employs TRBV6-5 and TRBJ1-3, with TRBD1 matching over 8 bases. This CDR3 region has 15 residues. V lost 8 bases to trimming and J lost 3 bases; unmatched junction nucleotides: 9. Germline V gene lookup returns CDR1 MNHEY and CDR2 SVGAGI.

V usage is TRBV5-1 and J usage is TRBJ2-2; D might be TRBD2 (5 bases). This CDR3 contains 15 residues. V was trimmed by 5 bases and J by 2 bases, leaving 13 bases between them. CDR1 SGHRS and CDR2 YFSETQ come from the germline V gene. The CDR3 loop reads CASSSGNQNTGELFF. The CDR3 region has the DNA TGCGCCAGCAGTTCCGGGAACCAAAACACCGGGGAGCTGTTTTTT.

The chain is built from TRBV6-5 and TRBJ1-5, with D possibly TRBD1 on 6 matching bases. Germline lookup yields CDR1 MNHEY and CDR2 SVGAGI. V dropped 6 bases and J dropped 4 bases, with 10 bases sitting between them. This CDR3 has 13 residues. The CDR3 bases are TGTGCCAGCAGGGGACAACAAAATCAGCCCCAGCATTTT. Translation gives CASRGQQNQPQHF.

The rearrangement links TRBV5-1 to TRBJ1-4; 8 bases fit TRBD1. Per the germline V gene, CDR1 is SGHRS and CDR2 is YFSETQ. The CDR3 spans 14 residues. V lost 4 bases, J lost 8 bases, and 7 bases stayed unmatched. The CDR3, as DNA: TGCGCCAGCAGCCCGGGACAGGTGGGAGAAAAACTGTTTTTT. It specifies CASSPGQVGEKLFF.

This chain links TRBV6-5 with TRBJ2-3; a weak D match, TRBD2 (6 bases). V lost 0 bases and J 5 bases, leaving 9 bases between the germline ends. The CDR3 extends over 14 amino acids. The germline V gene has CDR1 MNHEY and CDR2 SVGAGI. The DNA of the CDR3 is TGTGCCAGCAGTTACTCCCCGGGGGTAGATACGCAGTATTTT. Its protein is CASSYSPGVDTQYF.

This clone was seen a single time. The V and J genes are TRBV5-1 and TRBJ2-3; TRBD1 is a possible D gene (6 bases). The CDR3 sequence is 15 residues long. V dropped 7 bases and J dropped 0 bases, with 15 bases sitting between them. Per the germline V gene, CDR1 is SGHRS and CDR2 is YFSETQ. This CDR3 reads CASGAGTTSTDTQYF. The CDR3 bases are TGCGCCAGCGGGGCCGGGACAACCAGCACAGATACGCAGTATTTT.

The chain carries TRBV7-9 and TRBJ1-1, with D possibly TRBD1 on 5 matching bases. The germline CDR1 and CDR2 sequences are SEHNR and FQNEAQ (reference sequence). The CDR3 runs to 16 residues. Between the trimmed V and J ends, which lost 0 bases and 4 bases, there was a span of 15 bases. The CDR3 DNA reads TGTGCCAGCAGCTTAGCAACGGGACGGGGGGGCACTGAAGCTTTCTTT. Encoded protein: CASSLATGRGGTEAFF.

DNA of the CDR3: TGTGCCACCCACGGGACAGGGCTAGAAAAGGGGTTCTTC. The encoded protein is CATHGTGLEKGFF. This chain connects TRBV28 to TRBJ2-1; 9 nucleotides align to TRBD1. Losses at the gene ends were 10 bases for V and 15 bases for J; bases not matched to a gene: 16. The germline V gene encodes CDR1 MDHEN and CDR2 SYDVKM. This CDR3 has 13 residues.

The chain is built from TRBV19 and TRBJ1-4; D call uncertain. Deletions cut 3 bases from V and 8 bases from J, with 10 bases between. The V gene's germline CDR1 is LNHDA and CDR2 SQIVND (reference sequence). This CDR3 is built from 13 residues. CDR3 amino acids: CASSIGLGEKLFF. The DNA of the CDR3 is TGTGCCAGTAGTATCGGGTTAGGCGAAAAACTGTTTTTT.

The gene calls are TRBV19 and TRBJ2-3, with 8 bases fitting TRBD1. CDR1 is LNHDA and CDR2 is SQIVND in the germline V gene (reference sequence). The CDR3 is 16 amino acids. After removal of 2 bases from V and 1 base from J, the junction contained 5 bases not matched to a gene. The CDR3 DNA reads as TGTGCCAGTAGTATATCAGGGGGCGGTGGCACAGATACGCAGTATTTT. Its translation is CASSISGGGGTDTQYF.

This chain uses TRBV10-3 with TRBJ1-1; D uncertain. V gave up 3 bases and J gave up 4 bases, with 12 bases separating them. In germline, CDR1 is ENHRY, CDR2 SYGVKD. This CDR3 comprises 14 residues. The CDR3 loop reads CAISEEGDVTEAFF. The CDR3 DNA reads as TGTGCCATCAGTGAAGAGGGAGACGTCACTGAAGCTTTCTTT.

The rearrangement joins TRBV10-2 to TRBJ1-2; possibly TRBD1 for D (5 bases). This CDR3 spans 15 amino acids. CDR1 is WSHSY, CDR2 SAAADI, per germline. V gave up 1 base and J gave up 0 bases, with 9 bases separating them. The CDR3 nucleotides are TGCGCCAGCAGTGAGTTGGCAGGGTCTAACTATGGCTACACCTTC. It specifies CASSELAGSNYGYTF.

V and J are TRBV5-1 and TRBJ2-3; D not certain. This CDR3 has 15 residues. Germline CDR1 is SGHRS and CDR2 is YFSETQ. V dropped 1 base and J dropped 0 bases, with 9 bases sitting between them. The CDR3 reads CASSLYGRSTDTQYF. The CDR3 DNA reads as TGCGCCAGCAGCTTGTATGGTCGGAGCACAGATACGCAGTATTTT. Full variable domain (remainder filled in from reference TRBV5-1 and TRBJ2-3): KAGVTQTPRYLIKTRGQQVTLSCSPISGHRSVSWYQQTPGQGLQFLFEYFSETQRNKGNFPGRFSGRQFSNSRSEMNVSTLELGDSALYLCASSLYGRSTDTQYFGPGTRLTVL.